This T cell receptor beta chain derives from a study of shared clonotypes between healthy human individuals. On the study more broadly: Each donor contributed plates that comprised three CD4 naive, three CD4 memory, two CD8 naive and one CD8 memory.

General study findings and limits: Naive subsets, compared against memory subsets, generally had larger estimated richness values.

The protocol was immunoSEQ multiplex PCR, while the TCRdb copy is restricted to in-frame clones and leaves out a portion. Of fewer than 850,000 clones listed, 90% are singletons. CD45RO+ cells were combined with CCR7-negative CD45RA+ TemRA cells to form CD8 memory. This clone has just a few counts. Its antigen is unknown. Trimming removed 5 bases from V and 5 bases from J, with 10 bases in between. In germline, CDR1 is SGHDN, CDR2 FVKESK. This CDR3 is 13 amino acids long. This sequence originates from a man in his late teens or twenties in good health. Some clones in this sample may be carry-over from other donors' samples. The chain joins TRBV14 to TRBJ2-1; D may match TRBD1 or TRBD2 (5 bases each). What was sequenced was memory CD8+ T cells from PBMCs. Described subset: CD45RO+ cells pooled with CCR7-negative TemRA cells. CDR3 amino acids: CASSWDGNNEQFF. The CDR3 DNA sequence: TGTGCCAGCAGCTGGGACGGGAACAATGAGCAGTTCTTC.